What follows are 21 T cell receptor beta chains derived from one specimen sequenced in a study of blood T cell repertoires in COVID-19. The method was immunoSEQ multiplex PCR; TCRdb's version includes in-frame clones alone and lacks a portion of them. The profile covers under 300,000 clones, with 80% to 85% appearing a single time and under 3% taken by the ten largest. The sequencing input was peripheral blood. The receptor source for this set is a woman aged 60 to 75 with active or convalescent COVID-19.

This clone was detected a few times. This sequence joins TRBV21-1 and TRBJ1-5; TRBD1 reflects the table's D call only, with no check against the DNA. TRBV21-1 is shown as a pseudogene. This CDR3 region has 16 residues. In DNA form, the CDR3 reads TGTGCCAGCAGCAAGTCCAGGGGCAATAGCAATCAGCCCCAGCATTTT. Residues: CASSKSRGNSNQPQHF.

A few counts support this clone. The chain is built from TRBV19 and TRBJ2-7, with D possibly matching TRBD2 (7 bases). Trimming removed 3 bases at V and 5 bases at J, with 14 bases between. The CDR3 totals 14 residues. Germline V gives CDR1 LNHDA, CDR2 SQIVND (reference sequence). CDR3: CASSMRGLSNEQYF. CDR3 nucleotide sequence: TGTGCCAGTAGTATGCGGGGGCTGAGCAACGAGCAGTACTTC. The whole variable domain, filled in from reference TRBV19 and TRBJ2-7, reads DGGITQSPKYLFRKEGQNVTLSCEQNLNHDAMYWYRQDPGQGLRLIYYSQIVNDFQKGDIAEGYSVSREKKESFPLTVTSAQKNPTAFYLCASSMRGLSNEQYFGPGTRLTVT.

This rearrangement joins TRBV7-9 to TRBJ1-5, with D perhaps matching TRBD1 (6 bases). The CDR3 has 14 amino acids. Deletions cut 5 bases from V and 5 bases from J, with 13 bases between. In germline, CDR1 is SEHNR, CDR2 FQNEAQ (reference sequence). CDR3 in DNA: TGTGCCAGCAGCGACAGGCGGGGGGATCAGCCCCAGCATTTT. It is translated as CASSDRRGDQPQHF.

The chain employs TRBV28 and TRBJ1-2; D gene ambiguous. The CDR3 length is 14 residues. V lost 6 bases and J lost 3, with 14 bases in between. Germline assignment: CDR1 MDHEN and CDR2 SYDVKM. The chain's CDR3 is CASSPPGRDYGYTF. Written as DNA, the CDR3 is TGTGCCAGCAGCCCCCCTGGGAGGGACTATGGCTACACCTTC.

The CDR3 DNA is TGTGCCAGCAGCAACCGGGACAGGGTTAATTCACCCCTCCACTTT. Translation gives CASSNRDRVNSPLHF. The rearrangement uses TRBV5-4 and TRBJ1-6; the match to TRBD1 covers 9 bases. Germline V CDR1 and CDR2: SGHNT, YYREEE (reference sequence). This CDR3 contains 15 residues. The junction had 5 bases not matched to a gene; V was cut back by 4 bases and J by 6 bases.

The CDR3 is CASSLGRQYSGNTIYF. In nucleotides, the CDR3 is TGCGCCAGCAGCTTGGGCCGACAGTACTCTGGAAACACCATATATTTT. The gene calls are TRBV5-1 and TRBJ1-3, with D perhaps TRBD1 (5 bases). The germline CDR1 and CDR2 sequences are SGHRS and YFSETQ. V was cut by 0 bases and J by 0 bases, with 10 bases left in between. The CDR3 runs 16 residues. The entire variable domain, with the rest obtained from reference TRBV5-1 and TRBJ1-3, is as follows: KAGVTQTPRYLIKTRGQQVTLSCSPISGHRSVSWYQQTPGQGLQFLFEYFSETQRNKGNFPGRFSGRQFSNSRSEMNVSTLELGDSALYLCASSLGRQYSGNTIYFGEGSWLTVV.

This CDR3 is CASSRLPAGSTNEKLFF. CDR3 DNA sequence: TGTGCCAGCAGTCGACTTCCGGCGGGGTCAACTAATGAAAAACTGTTTTTT. This chain links TRBV2 with TRBJ1-4; D is unclear. Per germline, CDR1 SNHLY and CDR2 FYNNEI. Trimming took off 5 bases at V and 0 bases at J, with 16 bases between the two ends. The CDR3 consists of 17 residues.

The CDR3 DNA reads TGTGCCAGCAGTTACGAGATACAGGGCCCGAGGGGCTACACCTTC. This codes for CASSYEIQGPRGYTF. The chain uses TRBV6-5 and TRBJ1-2, with D maybe TRBD1 (6 bases). Germline CDR1 and CDR2: MNHEY and SVGAGI. V shed 2 bases and J shed 8 bases, with 18 bases lying between them. The CDR3 runs 15 residues.

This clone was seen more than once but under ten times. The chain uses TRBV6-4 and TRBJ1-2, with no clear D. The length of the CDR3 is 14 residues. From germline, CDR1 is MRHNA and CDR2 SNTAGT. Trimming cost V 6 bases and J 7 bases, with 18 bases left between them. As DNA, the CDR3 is TGTGCCAGCAGCGCCTCCGCTCAGGAGGGTGGCTACACCTTC. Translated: CASSASAQEGGYTF.

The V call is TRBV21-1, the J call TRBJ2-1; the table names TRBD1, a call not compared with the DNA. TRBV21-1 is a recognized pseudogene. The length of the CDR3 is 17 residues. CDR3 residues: CASSIRQGERYKGEQFF. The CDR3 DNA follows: TGTGCCAGCAGCATCCGACAGGGAGAGAGGTACAAGGGTGAGCAGTTCTTC.

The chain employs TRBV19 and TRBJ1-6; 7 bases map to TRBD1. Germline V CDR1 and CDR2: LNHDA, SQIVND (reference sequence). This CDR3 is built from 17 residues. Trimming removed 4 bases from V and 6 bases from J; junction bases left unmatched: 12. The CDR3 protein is CASSTQVTGTVNSPLHF. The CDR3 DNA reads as TGTGCCAGTAGTACACAGGTTACCGGGACAGTTAATTCACCCCTCCACTTT.

The CDR3 DNA is TGTGCCAGCAGCTCCCAGGGGAACACCGGGGAGCTGTTTTTT. It specifies CASSSQGNTGELFF. The chain employs TRBV7-3 and TRBJ2-2; a possible D gene is TRBD1 (5 bases). V lost 4 bases and J lost 1, with 7 bases in between. This CDR3 is 14 amino acids long. CDR1 is SGHTA and CDR2 is FQGTGA in the germline V gene.

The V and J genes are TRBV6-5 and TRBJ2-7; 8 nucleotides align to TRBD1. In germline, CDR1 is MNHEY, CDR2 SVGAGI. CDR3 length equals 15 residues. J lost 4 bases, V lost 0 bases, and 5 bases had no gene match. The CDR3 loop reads CASSYSVRGPYEQYF. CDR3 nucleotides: TGTGCCAGCAGTTACTCGGTCAGGGGGCCATACGAGCAGTACTTC.

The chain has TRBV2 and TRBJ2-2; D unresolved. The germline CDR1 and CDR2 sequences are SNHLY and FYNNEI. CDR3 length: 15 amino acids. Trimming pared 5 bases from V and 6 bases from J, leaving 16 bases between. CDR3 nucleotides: TGTGCCAGCAGTTACAGAGACCTCATCCCCGGGGAGCTGTTTTTT. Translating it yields CASSYRDLIPGELFF.

CDR3 in DNA: TGCGCCAGCAGCTTGGACAGCTACAATGAGCAGTTCTTC. As protein: CASSLDSYNEQFF. The chain combines TRBV5-1 with TRBJ2-1; D is unresolved. CDR3 length: 13 residues. Germline assignment: CDR1 SGHRS and CDR2 YFSETQ. The V end lost 0 bases, the J end lost 3 bases, and 4 bases lay between the germline ends.

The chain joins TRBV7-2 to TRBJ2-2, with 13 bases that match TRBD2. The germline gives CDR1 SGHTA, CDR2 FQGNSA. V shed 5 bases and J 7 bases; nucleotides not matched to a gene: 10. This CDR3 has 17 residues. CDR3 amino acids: CASSPTLAGGRRGELFF. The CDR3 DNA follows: TGTGCCAGCAGCCCAACACTAGCGGGGGGGCGTCGCGGGGAGCTGTTTTTT. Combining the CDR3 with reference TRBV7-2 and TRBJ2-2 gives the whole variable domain GAGVSQSPSNKVTEKGKDVELRCDPISGHTALYWYRQSLGQGLEFLIYFQGNSAPDKSGLPSDRFSAERTGGSVSTLTIQRTQQEDSAVYLCASSPTLAGGRRGELFFGEGSRLTVL.

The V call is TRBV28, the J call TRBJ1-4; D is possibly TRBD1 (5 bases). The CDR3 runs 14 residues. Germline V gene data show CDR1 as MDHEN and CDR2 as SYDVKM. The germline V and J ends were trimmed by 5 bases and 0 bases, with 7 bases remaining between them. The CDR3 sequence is CASSAGATNEKLFF. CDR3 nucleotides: TGTGCCAGCAGTGCGGGGGCAACTAATGAAAAACTGTTTTTT.

The CDR3 protein is CASSRDRGGTEAFF. The DNA of the CDR3 is TGTGCCAGCAGCCGAGACAGGGGGGGCACTGAAGCTTTCTTT. The chain combines TRBV7-8 with TRBJ1-1; 9 bases are a match to TRBD1. CDR3 length: 14 amino acids. Unmatched junction bases numbered 5, after V lost 5 bases and J lost 4 bases. Germline CDR1 is SGHVS and CDR2 is FQNEAQ.

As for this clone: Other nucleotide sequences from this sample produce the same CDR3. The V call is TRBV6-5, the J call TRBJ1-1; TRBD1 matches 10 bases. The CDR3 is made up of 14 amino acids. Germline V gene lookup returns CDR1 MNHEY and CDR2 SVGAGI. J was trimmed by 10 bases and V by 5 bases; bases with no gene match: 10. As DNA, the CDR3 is TGTGCCAGCAGTCGTCCCGGGACAGGGGTGGGAGCTTTCTTT. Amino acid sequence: CASSRPGTGVGAFF.

In nucleotides, the CDR3 is TGTGCCAGCAGCTTACTAGACAATGAGCAGTTCTTC. It specifies CASSLLDNEQFF. The rearrangement joins TRBV7-9 to TRBJ2-1; no definite D call. Germline CDR1 reads SEHNR; CDR2 reads FQNEAQ (reference sequence). V was cut by 2 bases and J by 5 bases, with 4 bases left in between. The CDR3 runs to 12 residues.

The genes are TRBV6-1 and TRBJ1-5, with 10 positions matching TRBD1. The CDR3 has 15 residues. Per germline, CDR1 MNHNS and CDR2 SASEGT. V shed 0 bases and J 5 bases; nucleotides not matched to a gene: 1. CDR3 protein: CASSEATGGDQPQHF. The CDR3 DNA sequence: TGTGCCAGCAGTGAAGCGACAGGGGGCGATCAGCCCCAGCATTTT.